Presented here are 28 T cell receptor beta chains from one specimen sequenced in a study of cytomegalovirus exposure and HLA in healthy donors. 13 Jbeta primers and 60 Vbeta primers were used for the PCR. TCRdb keeps only in-frame clones here, not all; method: immunoSEQ multiplex PCR. The sample contains about 180,000 clones, over 75% of which appear only once. The sample consisted of PBMCs. Receptors were obtained from a man in his 60s in good health and CMV-seronegative.

For this clone: Different DNA sequences within this sample yield the same CDR3. This rearrangement joins TRBV6-4 to TRBJ2-3, with 10 bases lining up with TRBD2. J lost 4 bases, V lost 0 bases, and 1 base had no gene match. Germline V lookup: CDR1 MRHNA, CDR2 SNTAGT. There are 15 residues in the CDR3. CDR3 loop: CASSDSAGGPDTQYF. For the CDR3, the DNA is TGTGCCAGCAGTGACTCAGCGGGGGGGCCAGATACGCAGTATTTT.

The chain joins TRBV7-2 to TRBJ2-7, with 9 bases aligning to TRBD2. The CDR3 contains 15 residues. Germline assignment: CDR1 SGHTA and CDR2 FQGNSA. The trim removed 5 bases at V and 2 bases at J, leaving 7 bases unmatched. The CDR3 loop is CASSPGTSPTYEQYF. In nucleotides, the CDR3 is TGTGCCAGCAGCCCCGGGACTAGCCCAACCTACGAGCAGTACTTC.

The CDR3 region is CASSLLTDNEKLFF. The CDR3, as DNA: TGTGCCAGCAGCTTACTCACAGATAATGAAAAACTGTTTTTT. This chain links TRBV7-9 with TRBJ1-4; D is unresolved. Trimming left V 2 bases short and J 4 bases short, with 8 bases between. The CDR3 spans 14 residues. Germline CDR1 reads SEHNR; CDR2 reads FQNEAQ (reference sequence).

The chain links TRBV28 to TRBJ1-3, with D possibly being TRBD1 (5 bases). Germline V CDR1 and CDR2: MDHEN, SYDVKM. V lost 4 bases, J lost 4 bases, and 11 bases lay in between. The CDR3 has 14 residues. The CDR3 coding sequence is TGTGCCAGCAGTTCCATGGGGGGGGGAAACACCATATATTTT. This gives the protein CASSSMGGGNTIYF.

The chain links TRBV4-1 to TRBJ2-7; no reliable D call. Matching the DNA end better, TRBJ2-5 makes the J call doubtful. This CDR3 spans 14 amino acids. Germline values: CDR1 MGHRA, CDR2 YSYEKL. The DNA for the CDR3 is TGCGCCAGCAGCCAAGTAGCAGCCTCAGAGACCCAGTACTTC. Its protein product is CASSQVAASETQYF.

The chain carries TRBV7-6 and TRBJ2-3; D is perhaps TRBD1 (5 bases). Germline values: CDR1 SGHVS, CDR2 FNYEAQ. V gave up 1 base and J gave up 3 bases, with 14 bases separating them. The CDR3 is 16 residues long. CDR3 nucleotides: TGTGCCAGCAGCTTAGGTCAGGGAAGGAGAACAGATACGCAGTATTTT. Its protein product is CASSLGQGRRTDTQYF.

Concerning this clone: A junction end diverges from the germline sequence, so it may reflect a read error. The genes are TRBV7-9 and TRBJ2-7; 7 positions match TRBD1. CDR1 is SEHNR and CDR2 is FQNEAQ in the germline V gene (reference sequence). CDR3 length equals 12 residues. This chain's CDR3 is CSSSSHRGEQYF. CDR3 nucleotide sequence: TGTTCCAGCAGCTCTCACAGGGGCGAGCAGTACTTC.

The chain carries TRBV11-3 and TRBJ1-1; perhaps TRBD1 as D (5 bases). The CDR3 has 17 residues. Germline loops: CDR1 SGHNT, CDR2 YENEEA. With 2 bases removed from V and 0 bases from J, the gap between germline ends came to 16 bases. Here the CDR3 reads CASSLHRTKLMNTEAFF. The CDR3 coding sequence is TGTGCCAGCAGCTTACACCGGACAAAACTTATGAACACTGAAGCTTTCTTT.

This chain connects TRBV6-1 to TRBJ2-4; no clear D gene. The CDR3 has 14 residues. Per germline, CDR1 MNHNS and CDR2 SASEGT. The V end was cut by 3 bases, the J end by 1 base, with 7 bases between. This chain's CDR3 is CASSDRFAKNIQYF. The CDR3 region has the DNA TGTGCCAGCAGTGACAGGTTCGCCAAAAACATTCAGTACTTC.

The V gene is TRBV11-1, the J gene TRBJ1-4, with TRBD1 identical over 10 bases. The CDR3 totals 16 residues. The V gene end was trimmed by 5 bases and the J gene end by 2 bases; junction bases not matched to a gene: 5. Germline CDR1 and CDR2: SGHAT and FQDESV (reference sequence). This CDR3 reads CASSNADRGTNEKLFF. DNA of the CDR3: TGTGCCAGCAGCAACGCGGACAGGGGGACTAATGAAAAACTGTTTTTT.

The V call is TRBV5-1, the J call TRBJ2-2, with D possibly matching TRBD1 (6 bases). Germline CDR1 is SGHRS and CDR2 is YFSETQ. V was clipped by 4 bases and J by 1 base, with 8 bases between them. The CDR3 loop spans 14 amino acids. The CDR3: CASSVGQNTGELFF. In DNA form, the CDR3 reads TGCGCCAGCAGCGTGGGACAGAACACCGGGGAGCTGTTTTTT.

The rearrangement links TRBV2 to TRBJ2-3, with a possible D match to TRBD2 (6 bases). This CDR3 region has 14 residues. Germline V gene data show CDR1 as SNHLY and CDR2 as FYNNEI. V lost 4 bases and J 1 base, leaving 9 bases between the germline ends. CDR3 DNA: TGTGCCAGCAGTGGGGGGACTCGCACAGATACGCAGTATTTT. Its protein product is CASSGGTRTDTQYF.

The rearrangement joins TRBV7-3 to TRBJ2-1, with 9 positions matching TRBD2. Germline lookup yields CDR1 SGHTA and CDR2 FQGTGA. V shed 4 bases, J shed 4 bases, and the junction held 5 bases outside the gene matches. CDR3 size: 15 residues. The CDR3 here is CASSSLAGGYNEQFF. The CDR3 nucleotides read TGTGCCAGCAGCTCACTAGCGGGTGGTTACAATGAGCAGTTCTTC.

This clone has a single count. One end of the junction does not line up with germline, which may come from a read error. The genes are TRBV7-7 and TRBJ1-3; no clear D. There are 15 residues in the CDR3. Germline V gene sequence: CDR1 SSHAT, CDR2 FNYEAQ (reference sequence). The CDR3 reads CASSLHPGAGNTIYF. The CDR3, as DNA: TGTGCTAGCAGCTTACACCCTGGAGCGGGAAACACCATATATTTT.

The rearrangement links TRBV6-1 to TRBJ1-6, with TRBD1 matching over 8 bases. The CDR3 runs 17 residues. Germline loops: CDR1 MNHNS, CDR2 SASEGT. V shed 1 base, J shed 6 bases, and the junction held 8 bases outside the gene matches. The CDR3 DNA follows: TGTGCCAGCAGTGAAGAAGGGGACAGGCGCCCTAATTCACCCCTCCACTTT. Its protein product is CASSEEGDRRPNSPLHF.

The chain joins TRBV7-8 to TRBJ1-4; 7 nucleotides agree with TRBD1. The trim removed 4 bases at V and 4 bases at J, leaving 3 bases unmatched. Per germline, CDR1 SGHVS and CDR2 FQNEAQ. The CDR3 covers 14 residues. CDR3 loop: CASSSDRLNEKLFF. The CDR3, as DNA: TGTGCCAGCAGCTCGGACAGGCTTAATGAAAAACTGTTTTTT.

The chain has TRBV5-1 and TRBJ2-1; D unclear. V lost 5 bases, J lost 3 bases, and 9 bases lay in between. This CDR3 comprises 13 residues. Looked up from germline, CDR1 is SGHRS and CDR2 is YFSETQ. The CDR3: CASSPNSYNEQFF. The CDR3 DNA reads TGCGCCAGCAGTCCAAACAGCTACAATGAGCAGTTCTTC. Filled out from reference TRBV5-1 and TRBJ2-1, the complete variable domain reads KAGVTQTPRYLIKTRGQQVTLSCSPISGHRSVSWYQQTPGQGLQFLFEYFSETQRNKGNFPGRFSGRQFSNSRSEMNVSTLELGDSALYLCASSPNSYNEQFFGPGTRLTVL.

J is TRBJ1-2 and V is TRBV4-1; weak D call: TRBD1 (5 bases). CDR3 length equals 15 residues. Per germline, CDR1 MGHRA and CDR2 YSYEKL. Trimming left V 1 base short and J 4 bases short, with 13 bases between. The CDR3 spells CASSQGLREVYGYTF. CDR3 nucleotide sequence: TGCGCCAGCAGCCAAGGGCTCAGGGAAGTCTATGGCTACACCTTC.

Only one count was recorded for this clone. The chain recombines TRBV21-1 with TRBJ2-3; TRBD1 is the table's D call and was not checked against the DNA. TRBV21-1 is reported as a pseudogene. The CDR3 length is 15 residues. CDR3 nucleotide sequence: TGTGCCAGCAGCAAAGCGACAGTCAGCACAGATACGCAGTATTTT. It specifies CASSKATVSTDTQYF.

CDR3 loop: CASSQRTGSYTEAFF. The CDR3 region has the DNA TGTGCCAGCAGCCAAAGGACAGGGAGTTACACTGAAGCTTTCTTT. This chain uses TRBV14 with TRBJ1-1, with 8 bases aligning to TRBD1. Germline CDR1 and CDR2: SGHDN and FVKESK. The junction had 5 bases not matched to a gene; V was cut back by 2 bases and J by 3 bases. This CDR3 is built from 15 residues.

The CDR3, as DNA: TGCGCCAGCAGCTTGGCCGGAGTGGGAGGCCGCTACGAGCAGTACTTC. This sequence encodes CASSLAGVGGRYEQYF. V gene TRBV5-1 combines with J gene TRBJ2-7, with D maybe TRBD2 (6 bases). The CDR3 runs to 16 residues. V shed 0 bases and J shed 3 bases, with 16 bases lying between them. Germline V CDR1 and CDR2: SGHRS, YFSETQ. The entire variable domain, with the rest obtained from reference TRBV5-1 and TRBJ2-7, is as follows: KAGVTQTPRYLIKTRGQQVTLSCSPISGHRSVSWYQQTPGQGLQFLFEYFSETQRNKGNFPGRFSGRQFSNSRSEMNVSTLELGDSALYLCASSLAGVGGRYEQYFGPGTRLTVT.

The chain joins TRBV27 to TRBJ2-7; D is perhaps TRBD1 (5 bases). This CDR3 region has 17 residues. Looked up from germline, CDR1 is MNHEY and CDR2 is SMNVEV (reference sequence). V was cut by 5 bases and J by 5 bases, with 25 bases left in between. DNA for the CDR3: TGTGCCAGCAGTATGCAATCCACAGGTTCCCGGCTGGACGAGCAGTACTTC. It yields the protein CASSMQSTGSRLDEQYF.

J is TRBJ1-3 and V is TRBV29-1; D gene ambiguous. The V gene lost 8 bases and the J gene lost 0 bases, with 14 bases spanning the gap. CDR3 length equals 14 residues. Germline V lookup: CDR1 SQVTM, CDR2 ANQGSEA. CDR3 sequence (DNA): TGCAGCTGCTTCTTAGGGAGCTCTGGAAACACCATATATTTT. Its protein is CSCFLGSSGNTIYF. Combining the CDR3 with reference TRBV29-1 and TRBJ1-3 gives the whole variable domain SAVISQKPSRDICQRGTSLTIQCQVDSQVTMMFWYRQQPGQSLTLIATANQGSEATYESGFVIDKFPISRPNLTFSTLTVSNMSPEDSSIYLCSCFLGSSGNTIYFGEGSWLTVV.

This chain links TRBV5-1 with TRBJ1-3, with 7 bases aligning to TRBD1. The trim removed 4 bases at V and 2 bases at J, leaving 6 bases unmatched. CDR1 and CDR2 (germline): SGHRS, YFSETQ. The CDR3 extends over 15 amino acids. As DNA, the CDR3 is TGCGCCAGCAGCCGACGACAGGGCACTGGAAACACCATATATTTT. Translation gives CASSRRQGTGNTIYF.

V and J are TRBV25-1 and TRBJ1-2, with D unclear. Germline V gene data show CDR1 as MGHDK and CDR2 as SYGVNS. The V end was cut by 5 bases, the J end by 4 bases, with 14 bases between. CDR3 length: 14 amino acids. CDR3 residues: CASSSNEGGYGYTF. In DNA, the CDR3 is TGTGCCAGCAGTAGTAATGAGGGCGGCTATGGCTACACCTTC.

In its sample, this clone was seen once. Germline and junction disagree at one end, which may indicate a read error. The V and J genes are TRBV20-1 and TRBJ1-2; D ambiguous. This CDR3 is built from 11 residues. Germline CDR1 reads DFQATT; CDR2 reads SNEGSKA (reference sequence). The CDR3: CSARREVGYPF. The CDR3 nucleotides read TGCAGTGCTAGACGCGAGGTTGGCTACCCCTTC.

As DNA, the CDR3 is TGTGCCAGCAGCTTAGACCAGGGGCGGTTAAGCGAGCAGTACTTC. The encoded protein is CASSLDQGRLSEQYF. The chain is built from TRBV7-2 and TRBJ2-7; perhaps TRBD1 as D (6 bases). The CDR3 runs to 15 residues. CDR1 and CDR2 from the germline V gene are SGHTA and FQGNSA. Trimming stripped 1 base from V and 6 bases from J, with 16 bases between. Looking up the rest from reference TRBV7-2 and TRBJ2-7 gives the full variable domain: GAGVSQSPSNKVTEKGKDVELRCDPISGHTALYWYRQSLGQGLEFLIYFQGNSAPDKSGLPSDRFSAERTGGSVSTLTIQRTQQEDSAVYLCASSLDQGRLSEQYFGPGTRLTVT.

This clone has a handful of counts. The rearrangement joins TRBV5-1 to TRBJ1-2; no definite D call. V lost 1 base and J 1 base, leaving 14 bases between the germline ends. Per the germline V gene, CDR1 is SGHRS and CDR2 is YFSETQ. There are 16 residues in the CDR3. CDR3 sequence: CASSLHSGQDNYGYTF. In DNA, the CDR3 is TGCGCCAGCAGCTTGCACAGCGGCCAGGATAACTATGGCTACACCTTC. The full variable domain, completed using reference TRBV5-1 and TRBJ1-2, is KAGVTQTPRYLIKTRGQQVTLSCSPISGHRSVSWYQQTPGQGLQFLFEYFSETQRNKGNFPGRFSGRQFSNSRSEMNVSTLELGDSALYLCASSLHSGQDNYGYTFGSGTRLTVV.